Following are 25 T cell receptor beta chains from one sample sequenced in a study of control samples from healthy donors and cancer patients. Here immunoSEQ multiplex PCR was the method, and the copy in TCRdb shows in-frame clones only, minus some. The table records under 90,000 clones, around 94% of them present only once. Sequencing input: blood. The receptors stem from a woman aged 60-75 years in good health.

The chain is built from TRBV6-5 and TRBJ2-7, with TRBD1 identical over 9 bases. There are 14 residues in the CDR3. The V gene's germline CDR1 is MNHEY and CDR2 SVGAGI. J lost 4 bases, V lost 6 bases, and 7 bases had no gene match. The CDR3 here is CASSYGTGKYEQYF. In DNA, the CDR3 is TGTGCCAGCAGCTATGGGACAGGGAAGTACGAGCAGTACTTC.

The chain carries TRBV10-3 and TRBJ2-6; the D call may be TRBD1 or TRBD2 (5 bases each). The CDR3 has 16 residues. Germline V CDR1 and CDR2: ENHRY, SYGVKD. V was trimmed by 4 bases and J by 2 bases, leaving 12 bases between them. In nucleotides, the CDR3 is TGTGCCATCAGTGGGGGACGGTTTGCTGGGGCCAACGTCCTGACTTTC. Its translation: CAISGGRFAGANVLTF.

The chain combines TRBV7-8 with TRBJ1-1; a possible D gene is TRBD1 (5 bases). The CDR3 is 13 amino acids. V lost 5 bases and J lost 1, with 8 bases in between. Germline-derived CDR1 and CDR2 are SGHVS and FQNEAQ. CDR3 DNA: TGTGCCAGCAGCGGCGGGGGGAACACTGAAGCTTTCTTT. It yields the protein CASSGGGNTEAFF.

CDR3 nucleotides: TGCAGCGTTGAAGGCCAGGACAATGAAAAACTGTTTTTT. Translated, it gives CSVEGQDNEKLFF. This chain connects TRBV29-1 to TRBJ1-4, with D hard to call. The CDR3 is 13 residues long. The germline gives CDR1 SQVTM, CDR2 ANQGSEA. Deletions cut 1 base from V and 5 bases from J, with 8 bases between.

This chain joins TRBV2 and TRBJ2-5, with 7 bases lining up with TRBD1. The germline V gene encodes CDR1 SNHLY and CDR2 FYNNEI. V was pared by 5 bases and J by 2 bases, with 5 bases of the junction left unmatched. This CDR3 spans 14 amino acids. CDR3 loop: CASSIRQGQETQYF. The CDR3 DNA reads as TGTGCCAGCAGTATTCGACAGGGTCAAGAGACCCAGTACTTC.

This chain connects TRBV28 to TRBJ1-5; 10 nucleotides line up with TRBD1. The trim removed 10 bases at V and 7 bases at J, leaving 7 bases unmatched. The CDR3 runs to 13 residues. From germline, CDR1 is MDHEN and CDR2 SYDVKM. CDR3: CATFGQGDQPQHF. DNA for the CDR3: TGTGCCACCTTCGGACAGGGGGACCAGCCCCAGCATTTT.

The chain is built from TRBV27 and TRBJ1-6; D unresolved. Trimming shortened V by 2 bases and J by 8 bases, and 10 bases separated the two germline ends. The CDR3 runs 14 residues. The germline V gene encodes CDR1 MNHEY and CDR2 SMNVEV (reference sequence). The CDR3 sequence: CASSLGRPDSPLHF. CDR3 DNA: TGTGCCAGCAGTTTAGGTCGCCCGGATTCACCCCTCCACTTT.

V is TRBV9 and J is TRBJ1-4, with D hard to call. CDR1 and CDR2 from the germline V gene are SGDLS and YYNGEE. The V gene lost 4 bases and the J gene lost 0 bases, with 10 bases spanning the gap. This CDR3 is built from 15 residues. The CDR3 nucleotides are TGTGCCAGCAGCCCACACCATTCAACTAATGAAAAACTGTTTTTT. This gives the protein CASSPHHSTNEKLFF.

J is TRBJ2-2 and V is TRBV11-3; D is possibly TRBD2 (5 bases). V lost 8 bases and J 2 bases, leaving 12 bases between the germline ends. The CDR3 extends over 14 amino acids. The germline V gene has CDR1 SGHNT and CDR2 YENEEA. DNA of the CDR3: TGTGCCAGCGCCTCCAGCGGTAACACCGGGGAGCTGTTTTTT. It encodes CASASSGNTGELFF. The full variable domain, rest sourced from reference TRBV11-3 and TRBJ2-2, is EAGVVQSPRYKIIEKKQPVAFWCNPISGHNTLYWYLQNLGQGPELLIRYENEEAVDDSQLPKDRFSAERLKGVDSTLKIQPAELGDSAVYLCASASSGNTGELFFGEGSRLTVL.

The rearrangement uses TRBV6-2 or TRBV6-3 and TRBJ1-5; D is perhaps TRBD1 (5 bases). CDR3 length: 14 amino acids. Germline CDR1 reads MNHEY; CDR2 reads SVGEGT. Trimming removed 0 bases from V and 7 bases from J, with 10 bases in between. The CDR3 coding sequence is TGTGCCAGCAGTTACTCGAAGGCAGGGCAGCCCCAGCATTTT. Encoded protein: CASSYSKAGQPQHF.

Turning to this clone: Relative to the germline gene, one junction end is altered; a read error may explain this. The chain links TRBV11-2 to TRBJ2-7; the match to TRBD1 covers 8 bases. The CDR3 runs to 13 residues. Per the germline V gene, CDR1 is SGHAT and CDR2 is FQNNGV. Written as DNA, the CDR3 is TGTGCCAGCAGCTTAGGGGGACAGGTTCCGACCGACTTC. This encodes CASSLGGQVPTDF.

The chain carries TRBV5-1 and TRBJ2-5; 8 bases agree with TRBD2. V gave up 0 bases and J gave up 2 bases; unmatched junction bases: 6. From germline, CDR1 is SGHRS and CDR2 YFSETQ. This CDR3 contains 16 residues. The CDR3: CASSLGSAGGQETQYF. The CDR3 region has the DNA TGCGCCAGCAGCTTGGGGTCCGCGGGGGGACAAGAGACCCAGTACTTC.

This chain's CDR3 is CASSPVPGLAGVEGQFF. Written as DNA, the CDR3 is TGTGCCAGCTCACCGGTACCGGGACTAGCGGGAGTTGAGGGGCAGTTCTTC. This chain uses TRBV18 with TRBJ2-1, with TRBD2 matching over 14 bases. V lost 3 bases to trimming and J lost 12 bases; unmatched junction nucleotides: 13. The CDR3 spans 17 residues. Germline-derived CDR1 and CDR2 are KGHSH and LQKENI.

This clone has only one observation. The chain couples TRBV15 to TRBJ2-5; D is possibly TRBD1 or TRBD2 (5 bases each). V dropped 1 base and J dropped 1 base, with 7 bases sitting between them. CDR1 LNHNV and CDR2 YYDKDF come from the germline V gene (reference sequence). This CDR3 spans 14 amino acids. The CDR3 loop is CATSRGGAQETQYF. Here the CDR3 DNA reads TGTGCCACCAGCAGAGGAGGGGCCCAAGAGACCCAGTACTTC. The full variable domain, its missing parts supplied by reference TRBV15 and TRBJ2-5, is DAMVIQNPRYQVTQFGKPVTLSCSQTLNHNVMYWYQQKSSQAPKLLFHYYDKDFNNEADTPDNFQSRRPNTSFCFLDIRSPGLGDTAMYLCATSRGGAQETQYFGPGTRLLVL.

This rearrangement joins TRBV5-1 to TRBJ2-1; a weak D match, TRBD1 (6 bases). CDR3 length: 15 amino acids. The V and J ends lost 0 bases and 7 bases respectively, with 14 bases between them. Germline V gives CDR1 SGHRS, CDR2 YFSETQ. CDR3 DNA sequence: TGCGCCAGCAGCTTGGAAGGGGGAGAATGGAATGAGCAGTTCTTC. Its protein is CASSLEGGEWNEQFF.

The genes are TRBV24-1 and TRBJ2-3, with D possibly TRBD2 on 5 matching bases. V was cut by 6 bases and J by 3 bases, with 18 bases left in between. Germline V gene lookup returns CDR1 KGHDR and CDR2 SFDVKD. The CDR3 has 16 amino acids. CDR3 amino acids: CATSPQETRGTDTQYF. CDR3 in DNA: TGTGCCACCAGTCCCCAGGAGACTCGGGGAACAGATACGCAGTATTTT.

The chain couples TRBV5-1 to TRBJ1-6, with 9 nucleotides matching TRBD1. J gave up 7 bases and V 3 bases, and 8 bases lay outside the gene matches. CDR3 size: 16 residues. Germline V lookup: CDR1 SGHRS, CDR2 YFSETQ. CDR3 loop: CASSSGQGEVNSPLHF. The DNA for the CDR3 is TGCGCCAGCAGCTCGGGACAGGGCGAGGTGAATTCACCCCTCCACTTT.

The sample holds one count of this clone. The chain carries TRBV7-6 and TRBJ1-2; TRBD1 is a possible D gene (6 bases). The CDR3 is 14 amino acids. V was trimmed by 0 bases and J by 3 bases, leaving 8 bases between them. CDR1 SGHVS and CDR2 FNYEAQ come from the germline V gene. CDR3 sequence reads: CASSLAKGDYGYTF. As DNA, the CDR3 is TGTGCCAGCAGCTTAGCGAAGGGGGACTATGGCTACACCTTC.

V is TRBV27 and J is TRBJ1-2; 7 bases match TRBD1. V was clipped by 5 bases and J by 8 bases; unmatched bases: 14. Germline V gives CDR1 MNHEY, CDR2 SMNVEV (reference sequence). The length of the CDR3 is 15 residues. The CDR3 bases are TGTGCCAGCAGTACTACAGGGGTTCGGCGTGAGGGCTACACCTTC. Its protein is CASSTTGVRREGYTF.

This clone occurred once. The V call is TRBV10-1, the J call TRBJ2-7; TRBD2 aligns across 8 bases. Germline V gene sequence: CDR1 WNHNN, CDR2 SYGVQD (reference sequence). V lost 2 bases to trimming and J lost 7 bases; unmatched junction nucleotides: 16. The CDR3 contains 17 residues. The CDR3 sequence is CASSERRASGSPREQYF. The CDR3 DNA reads TGCGCCAGCAGTGAGAGGAGGGCTAGCGGGTCGCCTCGGGAGCAGTACTTC.

The rearrangement links TRBV9 to TRBJ1-5, with TRBD1 as a possible D gene (5 bases). CDR1 and CDR2 from the germline V gene are SGDLS and YYNGEE. Trimming stripped 0 bases from V and 3 bases from J, with 7 bases between. The CDR3 runs 14 residues. CDR3 in amino acids: CASSVGGTNQPQHF. CDR3 in DNA: TGTGCCAGCAGCGTAGGGGGCACCAATCAGCCCCAGCATTTT.

The genes are TRBV18 and TRBJ1-2, with a tentative D call TRBD1 (5 bases). The germline gives CDR1 KGHSH, CDR2 LQKENI. V dropped 2 bases and J dropped 6 bases, with 13 bases sitting between them. The CDR3 is 14 amino acids. The CDR3 region is CASSPLSGTDGYTF. The CDR3 DNA reads as TGTGCCAGCTCACCATTATCGGGGACCGATGGCTACACCTTC.

The table lists this clone with a count of one. J is TRBJ2-2 and V is TRBV4-1, with TRBD1 as a possible D gene (5 bases). This CDR3 has 15 amino acids. V was shortened by 2 bases and J by 2 bases, with 9 bases between the two germline ends. Germline-derived CDR1 and CDR2 are MGHRA and YSYEKL. The CDR3 protein is CASSQPDRNTGELFF. The CDR3 nucleotides are TGCGCCAGCAGCCAACCCGACAGAAACACCGGGGAGCTGTTTTTT.

The rearrangement uses TRBV18 and TRBJ2-1; D unclear. From germline, CDR1 is KGHSH and CDR2 LQKENI. This CDR3 comprises 13 residues. Trimming left V 0 bases short and J 9 bases short, with 9 bases between. The CDR3 protein is CASSPPSGPEQFF. The CDR3 region has the DNA TGTGCCAGCTCACCACCGTCGGGTCCTGAGCAGTTCTTC.

The CDR3 DNA sequence: TGTGCCAGCAGTTTATCGAGGACGGCGTATGGCTACACCTTC. Translated, it gives CASSLSRTAYGYTF. V usage is TRBV27 and J usage is TRBJ1-2; D is ambiguous. From germline, CDR1 is MNHEY and CDR2 SMNVEV (reference sequence). The CDR3 is 14 residues long. V lost 0 bases and J 5 bases, leaving 10 bases between the germline ends.